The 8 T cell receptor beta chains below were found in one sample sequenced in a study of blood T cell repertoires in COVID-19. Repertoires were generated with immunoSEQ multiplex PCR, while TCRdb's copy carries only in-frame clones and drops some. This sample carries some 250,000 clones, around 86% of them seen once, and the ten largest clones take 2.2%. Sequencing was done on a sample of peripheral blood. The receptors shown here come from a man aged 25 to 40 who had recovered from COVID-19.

CDR3 sequence reads: CASTGRGQVSNQPQHF. DNA for the CDR3: TGTGCCAGCACCGGAAGGGGGCAGGTTAGCAATCAGCCCCAGCATTTT. The rearrangement uses TRBV2 and TRBJ1-5, with 7 bases that match TRBD1. Germline assignment: CDR1 SNHLY and CDR2 FYNNEI. After removal of 7 bases from V and 0 bases from J, the junction contained 9 bases not matched to a gene. This CDR3 region has 16 residues. The complete variable domain, with remaining parts taken from reference TRBV2 and TRBJ1-5, reads EPEVTQTPSHQVTQMGQEVILRCVPISNHLYFYWYRQILGQKVEFLVSFYNNEISEKSEIFDDQFSVERPDGSNFTLKIRSTKLEDSAMYFCASTGRGQVSNQPQHFGDGTRLSIL.

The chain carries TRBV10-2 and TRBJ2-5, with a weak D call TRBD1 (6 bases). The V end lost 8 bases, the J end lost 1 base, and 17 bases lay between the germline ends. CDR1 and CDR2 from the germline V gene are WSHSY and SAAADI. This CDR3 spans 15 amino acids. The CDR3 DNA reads TGCGCCAGCTCCGCCCACCGGGACATCCAAGAGACCCAGTACTTC. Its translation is CASSAHRDIQETQYF.

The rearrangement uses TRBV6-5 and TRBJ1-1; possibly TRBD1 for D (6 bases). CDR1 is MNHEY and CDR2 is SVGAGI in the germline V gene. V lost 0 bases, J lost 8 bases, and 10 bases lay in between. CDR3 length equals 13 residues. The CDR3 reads CASSYSRRGEAFF. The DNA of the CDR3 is TGTGCCAGCAGTTACTCCCGTAGGGGGGAAGCTTTCTTT.

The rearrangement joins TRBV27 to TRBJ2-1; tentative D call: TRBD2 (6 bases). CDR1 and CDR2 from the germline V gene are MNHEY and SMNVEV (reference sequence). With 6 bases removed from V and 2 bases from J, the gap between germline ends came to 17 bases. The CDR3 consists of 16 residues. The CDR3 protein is CASRPTGTSTYNEQFF. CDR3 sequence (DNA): TGTGCCAGCAGACCCACCGGGACTTCTACCTACAATGAGCAGTTCTTC.

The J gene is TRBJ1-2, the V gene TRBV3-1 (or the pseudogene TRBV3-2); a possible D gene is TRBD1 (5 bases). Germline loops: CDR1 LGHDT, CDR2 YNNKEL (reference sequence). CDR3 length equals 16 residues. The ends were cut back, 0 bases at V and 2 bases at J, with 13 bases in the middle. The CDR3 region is CASSQDLSGINYGYTF. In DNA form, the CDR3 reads TGTGCCAGCAGCCAAGATCTTTCAGGGATCAACTATGGCTACACCTTC.

CDR3 in amino acids: CASSPGQGFYTDTQYF. As DNA, the CDR3 is TGTGCCAGCAGTCCCGGACAGGGTTTTTATACTGATACGCAGTATTTT. This sequence joins TRBV6-6 and TRBJ2-3, with TRBD1 identical over 8 bases. CDR1 MNHNY and CDR2 SVGAGI come from the germline V gene (reference sequence). The V segment lost 5 bases and the J segment 6 bases; nucleotides outside the gene matches: 13. This CDR3 spans 16 amino acids.

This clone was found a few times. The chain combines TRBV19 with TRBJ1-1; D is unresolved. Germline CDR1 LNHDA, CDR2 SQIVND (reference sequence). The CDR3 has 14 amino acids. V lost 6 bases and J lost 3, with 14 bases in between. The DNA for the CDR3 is TGTGCCAGTAGCCAAGTTGGAGGGTACACTGAAGCTTTCTTT. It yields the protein CASSQVGGYTEAFF.

The CDR3 region has the DNA TGTGCCAGCAGTTCGGGGACAGGGGAGACCCAGTACTTC. It is translated as CASSSGTGETQYF. The chain is built from TRBV2 and TRBJ2-5; 9 bases line up with TRBD1. The V gene's germline CDR1 is SNHLY and CDR2 FYNNEI. Losses at the gene ends were 5 bases for V and 5 bases for J; bases not matched to a gene: 3. This CDR3 is built from 13 residues.